This T cell receptor beta chain stems from a study of cytomegalovirus exposure and HLA in healthy donors. Turning to the study itself: Per a later analysis, the approximately 690 first-cohort and 100 to 150 validation repertoires shared one platform. The study's findings and limits: In a later analysis, first-cohort TCR clusters were found to tend to co-occur in the 130 or so validation repertoires. The CMV antigen specificity of a few CMV-associated chains was confirmed through in vitro analysis.

Generated by immunoSEQ multiplex PCR, the TCRdb table keeps only in-frame clones and is missing some. The table has approximately 140,000 clones, 70% to 90% seen once. For this clone: No antigen is known for it.

The CDR3 contains 14 residues. V dropped 0 bases and J dropped 6 bases, with 8 bases sitting between them. Germline V gene data show CDR1 as LGHNA and CDR2 as YNFKEQ. This chain links TRBV4-2 with TRBJ1-4; D gene unclear. Sample: PBMCs. This sequence originates from a man between 18 and 29 years old in good health and CMV-seropositive. CDR3 sequence (DNA): TGTGCCAGCAGCCAAGATCTACCTGATGAAAAACTGTTTTTT. Translating gives CASSQDLPDEKLFF.